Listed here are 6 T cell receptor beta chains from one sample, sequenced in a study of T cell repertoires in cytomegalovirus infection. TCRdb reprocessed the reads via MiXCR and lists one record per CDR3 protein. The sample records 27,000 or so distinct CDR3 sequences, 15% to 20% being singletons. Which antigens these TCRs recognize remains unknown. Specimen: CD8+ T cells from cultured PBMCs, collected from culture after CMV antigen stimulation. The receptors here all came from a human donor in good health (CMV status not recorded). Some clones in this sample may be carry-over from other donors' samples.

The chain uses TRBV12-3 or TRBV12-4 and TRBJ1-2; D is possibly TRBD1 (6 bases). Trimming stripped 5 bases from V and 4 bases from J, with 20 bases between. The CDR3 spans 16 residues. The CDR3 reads CASSPLGGRGFYGYTF. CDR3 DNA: TGTGCCAGCAGTCCATTGGGGGGCAGGGGCTTCTATGGCTACACCTTC.

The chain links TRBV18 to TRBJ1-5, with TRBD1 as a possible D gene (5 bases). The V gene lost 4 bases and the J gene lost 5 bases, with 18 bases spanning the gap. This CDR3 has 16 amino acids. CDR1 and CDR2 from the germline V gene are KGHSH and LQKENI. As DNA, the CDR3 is TGTGCCAGCTCACTACTTAGGGCAGGGTTGGATCAGCCCCAGCATTTT. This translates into CASSLLRAGLDQPQHF.

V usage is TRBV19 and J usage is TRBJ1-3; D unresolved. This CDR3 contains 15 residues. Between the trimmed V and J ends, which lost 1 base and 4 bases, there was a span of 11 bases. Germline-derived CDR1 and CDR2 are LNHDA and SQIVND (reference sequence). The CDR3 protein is CASSIVGGPGNTIYF. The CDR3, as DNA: TGTGCCAGTAGTATAGTGGGCGGCCCGGGAAACACCATATATTTT. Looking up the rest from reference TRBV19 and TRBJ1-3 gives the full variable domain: DGGITQSPKYLFRKEGQNVTLSCEQNLNHDAMYWYRQDPGQGLRLIYYSQIVNDFQKGDIAEGYSVSREKKESFPLTVTSAQKNPTAFYLCASSIVGGPGNTIYFGEGSWLTVV.

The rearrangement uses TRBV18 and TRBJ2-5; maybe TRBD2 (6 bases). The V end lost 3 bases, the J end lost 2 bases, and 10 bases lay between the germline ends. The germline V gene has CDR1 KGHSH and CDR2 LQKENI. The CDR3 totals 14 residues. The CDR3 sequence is CASSPGLSQETQYF. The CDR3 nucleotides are TGTGCCAGCTCACCGGGACTGAGTCAAGAGACCCAGTACTTC.

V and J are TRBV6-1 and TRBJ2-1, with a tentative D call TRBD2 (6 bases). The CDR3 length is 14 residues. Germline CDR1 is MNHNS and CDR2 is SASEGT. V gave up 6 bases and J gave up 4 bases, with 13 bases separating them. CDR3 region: CASSSGLTYNEQFF. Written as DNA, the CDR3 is TGTGCCAGCAGCTCGGGACTTACGTACAATGAGCAGTTCTTC.

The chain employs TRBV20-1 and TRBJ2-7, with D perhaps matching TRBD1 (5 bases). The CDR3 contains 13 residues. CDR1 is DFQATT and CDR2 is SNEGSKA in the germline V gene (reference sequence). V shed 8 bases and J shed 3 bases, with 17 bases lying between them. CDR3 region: CSSRAAENYEQYF. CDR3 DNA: TGCAGTTCCAGGGCAGCCGAGAACTACGAGCAGTACTTC.